Listed below are T cell receptor beta chains from one sample, sequenced in a study of T cell responses to AZD1222 COVID-19 vaccine. Generated by immunoSEQ multiplex PCR, the TCRdb table keeps only in-frame clones and is missing some. This table has tens of thousands of clones, around 89% appearing once. Source: peripheral blood, taken 28 days after the second AZD1222 dose. These receptors all stem from an adult who received the AZD1222 COVID-19 vaccine. Both conserved end residues are part of each CDR3. A D gene is named only where the DNA matches it firmly. Size is stated for part of the rows, as once, few or many counts, or as a class when the clone is expanded.

J gene	D gene	clone size	V gene	CDR3 DNA	CDR3 protein
TRBJ2-3	TRBD2	NA	TRBV2	TGTGCCGGGACTAGTATGAGGACAGATACGCAGTATTTT	CAGTSMRTDTQYF
TRBJ2-5	TRBD2	NA	TRBV11-2	TGTGCCAGCAGCCCCACGGGAGGGCCGGGGGAGACCCAGTACTTC	CASSPTGGPGETQYF
TRBJ1-2	TRBD1	NA	TRBV6-4	TGTGCCAGCAGCCTGGACAGGGGCTATGGCTACACCTTC	CASSLDRGYGYTF
TRBJ2-1	NA	NA	TRBV3-1/TRBV3-2	TGTGCCAGCTCCTCCCGGGTAGCGGCTTACAATGAGCAGTTCTTC	CASSSRVAAYNEQFF
TRBJ1-5	NA	NA	TRBV15	TGTGCCACCAGCACGCAGGTTAGTAGCAATCAGCCCCAGCATTTT	CATSTQVSSNQPQHF
TRBJ1-2	NA	once	TRBV24-1	TGTGCCACCAGTGGCGACAGAAACTATGGCTACACCTTC	CATSGDRNYGYTF
TRBJ1-3	TRBD1	few	TRBV6-5	TGTGCCAGCAGTACGACAGGGACCGGAAACACCATATATTTT	CASSTTGTGNTIYF
TRBJ1-5	NA	NA	TRBV29-1	TGCAGCGTTAAGGTGGGAGGGGACACTCAGCCCCAGCATTTT	CSVKVGGDTQPQHF
TRBJ1-3	TRBD1	NA	TRBV7-9	TGTGCCAGCAGCTTAGTAGGACAGGGGGCGGACACCATATATTTT	CASSLVGQGADTIYF
TRBJ1-3	TRBD1	NA	TRBV2	TGTGCCAGAGGGACAGGGGCCGGAAACACCATATATTTT	CARGTGAGNTIYF
TRBJ2-3	NA	once	TRBV6-5	TGTGCCAGCAGATGGGAGGTTGGAGGGACAGATACGCAGTATTTT	CASRWEVGGTDTQYF
TRBJ2-7	TRBD2	NA	TRBV4-2	TGTGCCAGCAGCCAGCGACTAGCGGGAGATCACGAGCAGTACTTC	CASSQRLAGDHEQYF
TRBJ1-1	NA	NA	TRBV11-2	TGTGCCAGCAGCTTCACTTTCCGTGTAGTGAACACTGAAGCTTTCTTT	CASSFTFRVVNTEAFF
TRBJ1-4	NA	NA	TRBV28	TGTGCCAGCAGACGTCCCCAGGGTGGGAAACTGTTTTTT	CASRRPQGGKLFF
TRBJ2-2	TRBD2	NA	TRBV5-1	TGCGCCAGCAGCTTGGTCTGGCTAGCGGGAGGAGCGAACACCGGGGAGCTGTTTTTT	CASSLVWLAGGANTGELFF
TRBJ2-2	NA	NA	TRBV5-4	TGTGCCAGCAGCCGAGACACCGGGGAGCTGTTTTTT	CASSRDTGELFF
TRBJ2-7	TRBD1	NA	TRBV5-4	TGTGCCAGCAGCCCCTCCAGACAGGGGTACGAGCAGTACTTC	CASSPSRQGYEQYF
TRBJ2-2	NA	NA	TRBV7-6	TGTGCCAGCAGCCAACGAGTGCTTCCGGGCACCGGGGAGCTGTTTTTT	CASSQRVLPGTGELFF
TRBJ1-2	NA	NA	TRBV19	TGTGCCAGTAGTATAGAAACTCGGGGAGGGAATGAGGGCTACACCTTC	CASSIETRGGNEGYTF
TRBJ2-1	NA	few	TRBV24-1	TGTGCCACCAGTGATTTATCGAGCGGACCCTACAATGAGCAGTTCTTC	CATSDLSSGPYNEQFF
TRBJ2-5	NA	NA	TRBV2	TGTGCCAGCAGTTTTCCCGGAGGTCGGGGGCTGAGGGAGACCCAGTACTTC	CASSFPGGRGLRETQYF
TRBJ1-5	NA	once	TRBV3-1/TRBV3-2	TGTGCCAGCAGCCAAGATGGCGGGGAAAATCAGCCCCAGCATTTT	CASSQDGGENQPQHF
TRBJ1-2	NA	NA	TRBV7-9	TGTGCCAGCAGCTTAGGCGATATGGACAGCGGTAACTATGGCTACACCTTC	CASSLGDMDSGNYGYTF
TRBJ2-2	NA	once	TRBV7-6	TGTGCCAGCAGCAGATCCGGGCACTTCGGGGAGCTGTTTTTT	CASSRSGHFGELFF
TRBJ1-2	NA	NA	TRBV12-3/TRBV12-4	TGTGCCAGCAGCCCCTCGGGGACCAATGGCTACACCTTC	CASSPSGTNGYTF
TRBJ1-6	TRBD1	NA	TRBV25-1	TGTGCCAGCAGCGGACAGGGCCCGAATTCACCCCTCCACTTT	CASSGQGPNSPLHF
TRBJ2-2	NA	NA	TRBV6-2/TRBV6-3	TGTGCCAGCAGTTACTCCCACAGACCGACGAACACCGGGGAGCTGTTTTTT	CASSYSHRPTNTGELFF
TRBJ2-2	TRBD2	NA	TRBV7-2	TGTGCCAGCACCGAACTAGCGGCGAACACCGGGGAGCTGTTTTTT	CASTELAANTGELFF
TRBJ2-7	NA	few	TRBV19	TGTGCCAGTAGTAGCCCGGGTGGGACCTCCTACGAGCAGTACTTC	CASSSPGGTSYEQYF
TRBJ2-1	NA	few	TRBV4-1	TGCGCCAGCAGCCCACCCATCCAGGAGGTAGATTACAATGAGCAGTTCTTC	CASSPPIQEVDYNEQFF
TRBJ2-7	NA	once	TRBV2	TGTGCCAGCATTTCAAGGGCCTACGAGCAGTACTTC	CASISRAYEQYF
TRBJ1-5	NA	NA	TRBV4-3	TGCGCCAGCAGCCAAGATCTTGGTGGCAATCAGCCCCAGCATTTT	CASSQDLGGNQPQHF
TRBJ2-7	NA	NA	TRBV9	TGTGCCAGCAGCGTAACAGGATTTTCCTACGAGCAGTACTTC	CASSVTGFSYEQYF
TRBJ2-1	TRBD1	NA	TRBV3-1/TRBV3-2	TGTGCCAGCAGCCCGTTTTGGGGACAGGGTGTTAATGAGCAGTTCTTC	CASSPFWGQGVNEQFF
TRBJ2-7	NA	NA	TRBV11-2	TGTGCCAGCAGCTTAGCTGGACCCCAAAGGTACGAGCAGTACTTC	CASSLAGPQRYEQYF
TRBJ1-4	TRBD1	NA	TRBV30	TGTGCCTGGAGTCATGGACAGGGTGGAAATGAAAAACTGTTTTTT	CAWSHGQGGNEKLFF
TRBJ1-5	TRBD1	NA	TRBV2	TGTGCCAGCAGTCGGGAGACAGGGAATCAGCCCCAGCATTTT	CASSRETGNQPQHF
TRBJ1-5	TRBD1	NA	TRBV19	TGTGCCAGTAGTGCCCCTCTGAGACAGGGGGCTTATAGCAATCAGCCCCAGCATTTT	CASSAPLRQGAYSNQPQHF
TRBJ2-3	TRBD2	NA	TRBV4-2	TGTGCCAGCGGCGGAGGAAGATCGACTAGCGGGAGCACAGATACGCAGTATTTT	CASGGGRSTSGSTDTQYF
TRBJ1-5	TRBD1	NA	TRBV9	TGTGCCAGCAGCCCTTCAGGGGGGAATCAGCCCCAGCATTTT	CASSPSGGNQPQHF
TRBJ2-1	NA	NA	TRBV25-1	TGTGCCAGCAGCGAGGGGCATGAGCAGTTCTTC	CASSEGHEQFF
TRBJ2-1	NA	once	TRBV4-1	TGCGCCAGCAGCCAACCCCTGGGGGGGCAGTTCTTC	CASSQPLGGQFF
TRBJ1-6	NA	few	TRBV7-2	TGTGCCAGCAGCCAACAGGGCCCGGGGTATAATTCACCCCTCCACTTT	CASSQQGPGYNSPLHF
TRBJ2-5	NA	NA	TRBV27	TGTGCCAGCAGTCCGGGGCGCGGAGAGACCCAGTACTTC	CASSPGRGETQYF